The 17 T cell receptor beta chains given below trace back to one sample, sequenced in a study of cytomegalovirus exposure and HLA in healthy donors. Sequencing was performed with immunoSEQ multiplex PCR; in TCRdb, only in-frame clones are kept and a portion is missing. The data contain about 120,000 clones, roughly 88% of them singletons. Specimen: PBMCs. The receptors here all came from a woman in her late teens or twenties in good health and CMV-seropositive.

The sample holds a few counts of this clone. V and J are TRBV7-9 and TRBJ2-1; D call uncertain. V was trimmed by 4 bases and J by 2 bases, leaving 6 bases between them. Germline V gives CDR1 SEHNR, CDR2 FQNEAQ (reference sequence). The length of the CDR3 is 13 residues. The chain's CDR3 is CASSSTTYNEQFF. The CDR3 nucleotides are TGTGCCAGCAGCTCCACAACCTACAATGAGCAGTTCTTC.

The chain carries TRBV6-5 and TRBJ1-2; 7 bases are a match to TRBD1. The V segment lost 4 bases and the J segment 4 bases; nucleotides outside the gene matches: 6. This CDR3 is 14 amino acids long. Germline loops: CDR1 MNHEY, CDR2 SVGAGI. CDR3 residues: CASSSGQSPYGYTF. In DNA, the CDR3 is TGTGCCAGCAGTTCGGGACAGTCTCCCTATGGCTACACCTTC.

Concerning this clone: Compared with germline, one end of the junction differs, possibly owing to a read error. The V gene is TRBV7-7, the J gene TRBJ1-1; D might be TRBD1 (5 bases). CDR1 and CDR2 (germline): SSHAT, FNYEAQ (reference sequence). The CDR3 spans 15 residues. Here the CDR3 reads CASSLRGRWDTEAFF. Written as DNA, the CDR3 is TGTGCTAGCAGCTTAAGGGGCAGATGGGACACTGAAGCTTTCTTT.

The chain carries TRBV5-1 and TRBJ1-2; TRBD1 matches at 8 bases. The germline V gene has CDR1 SGHRS and CDR2 YFSETQ. The length of the CDR3 is 17 residues. V gave up 5 bases and J gave up 3 bases; unmatched junction bases: 15. CDR3 in amino acids: CASRWRTGTGVDYGYTF. As DNA, the CDR3 is TGCGCCAGCAGGTGGAGAACCGGGACAGGAGTAGACTATGGCTACACCTTC.

The rearrangement links TRBV4-2 to TRBJ2-2; 12 nucleotides line up with TRBD1. The length of the CDR3 is 19 residues. From germline, CDR1 is LGHNA and CDR2 YNFKEQ. Trimming cost V 0 bases and J 5 bases; bases outside gene matches: 10. The CDR3 region is CASSQDRDRGRIRTGELFF. The CDR3 bases are TGTGCCAGCAGCCAAGATCGGGACAGGGGGCGAATTAGGACCGGGGAGCTGTTTTTT.

The chain combines TRBV12-5 with TRBJ2-7; 7 bases match TRBD1. The CDR3 extends over 15 amino acids. With 0 bases clipped from V and 1 base from J, the junction kept 3 bases outside the gene matches. CDR1 LGHNT and CDR2 FRNRAP come from the germline V gene. The CDR3 DNA is TGTGCTAGTGGTTTGGTAGGGGGCCGTTCCTACGAGCAGTACTTC. Its protein product is CASGLVGGRSYEQYF.

The CDR3: CASSLGQGTTDTQYF. The CDR3 DNA follows: TGTGCCAGCAGCTTGGGACAGGGGACAACAGATACGCAGTATTTT. The rearrangement joins TRBV5-5 to TRBJ2-3; 8 nucleotides line up with TRBD1. The junction had 3 bases not matched to a gene; V was cut back by 0 bases and J by 3 bases. Germline-derived CDR1 and CDR2 are SGHKS and YYEKEE (reference sequence). This CDR3 is 15 amino acids long.

This sequence joins TRBV29-1 and TRBJ2-1, with a possible D match to TRBD2 (6 bases). Germline CDR1 reads SQVTM; CDR2 reads ANQGSEA. Trimming left V 7 bases short and J 12 bases short, with 25 bases between. This CDR3 spans 14 amino acids. CDR3 in amino acids: CSARAGTEGMRQFF. The CDR3 DNA reads as TGCAGCGCCCGCGCGGGAACAGAGGGGATGAGGCAGTTCTTC.

The chain is built from TRBV7-9 and TRBJ2-1, with TRBD2 matching over 10 bases. The CDR3 consists of 15 residues. Germline V gene data show CDR1 as SEHNR and CDR2 as FQNEAQ (reference sequence). With V trimmed by 5 bases and J by 4 bases, 5 bases remained unmatched. The CDR3 region has the DNA TGTGCCAGCAGCCCCGGTAGCGGGAGGTACAATGAGCAGTTCTTC. This gives the protein CASSPGSGRYNEQFF.

This clone was observed a single time. This chain connects TRBV7-3 to TRBJ2-2, with TRBD1 matching over 7 bases. V lost 5 bases and J lost 2; bases outside the gene matches: 2. Germline V lookup: CDR1 SGHTA, CDR2 FQGTGA. The CDR3 has 14 residues. The CDR3: CASSRDRNTGELFF. CDR3 nucleotides: TGTGCCAGCAGCCGGGACAGAAACACCGGGGAGCTGTTTTTT.

This chain links TRBV7-2 with TRBJ2-7; the D is unclear. Trimming removed 5 bases at V and 1 base at J, with 3 bases between. The CDR3 covers 11 residues. Germline CDR1 is SGHTA and CDR2 is FQGNSA. CDR3 amino acids: CASSTSYEQYF. The CDR3 DNA reads as TGTGCCAGCAGCACTTCCTACGAGCAGTACTTC.

The rearrangement links TRBV18 to TRBJ2-2; D possibly corresponds to TRBD1 (6 bases). V was shortened by 5 bases and J by 7 bases, with 11 bases between the two germline ends. CDR3 length equals 13 residues. CDR1 is KGHSH and CDR2 is LQKENI in the germline V gene. CDR3 nucleotide sequence: TGTGCCAGCTCAGGGGGCGCCGGCGGGGAGCTGTTTTTT. Its translation: CASSGGAGGELFF.

The chain links TRBV6-6 to TRBJ1-1; perhaps TRBD1 as D (5 bases). CDR3 size: 10 residues. V was pared by 6 bases and J by 8 bases, with 7 bases between. In germline, CDR1 is MNHNY, CDR2 SVGAGI (reference sequence). The CDR3 here is CASSRQEAFF. The CDR3 nucleotides read TGTGCCAGCAGCCGACAGGAAGCTTTCTTT.

J is TRBJ2-7 and V is TRBV18; 7 bases line up with TRBD2. The CDR3 has 16 amino acids. The germline gives CDR1 KGHSH, CDR2 LQKENI. The ends lost 0 bases at V and 4 bases at J; junction bases unmatched: 9. CDR3 bases: TGTGCCAGCTCACCACCGGGGGGAGGGCTCGCTTACGAGCAGTACTTC. Its translation: CASSPPGGGLAYEQYF. The whole variable domain, filled in from reference TRBV18 and TRBJ2-7, reads NAGVMQNPRHLVRRRGQEARLRCSPMKGHSHVYWYRQLPEEGLKFMVYLQKENIIDESGMPKERFSAEFPKEGPSILRIQQVVRGDSAAYFCASSPPGGGLAYEQYFGPGTRLTVT.

V gene TRBV19 combines with J gene TRBJ2-6; 8 bases agree with TRBD1. V was pared by 7 bases and J by 0 bases, with 11 bases of the junction left unmatched. There are 18 residues in the CDR3. Germline CDR1 reads LNHDA; CDR2 reads SQIVND (reference sequence). The DNA of the CDR3 is TGTGCCAGTAACTCTCCGGGACAGGCGTACTCTGGGGCCAACGTCCTGACTTTC. It specifies CASNSPGQAYSGANVLTF. Full variable domain (remainder filled in from reference TRBV19 and TRBJ2-6): DGGITQSPKYLFRKEGQNVTLSCEQNLNHDAMYWYRQDPGQGLRLIYYSQIVNDFQKGDIAEGYSVSREKKESFPLTVTSAQKNPTAFYLCASNSPGQAYSGANVLTFGAGSRLTVL.

This rearrangement joins TRBV4-1 to TRBJ2-1; maybe TRBD2 (5 bases). The CDR3 runs 18 residues. V was cut by 0 bases and J by 9 bases, with 24 bases left in between. Germline V gives CDR1 MGHRA, CDR2 YSYEKL. The CDR3 region is CASSQDENAGRRGGEQFF. DNA of the CDR3: TGCGCCAGCAGCCAAGACGAGAATGCGGGCCGTCGAGGAGGTGAGCAGTTCTTC.

V usage is TRBV5-6 and J usage is TRBJ2-7; 7 positions match TRBD1. Germline V gene lookup returns CDR1 SGHDT and CDR2 YYEEEE. This CDR3 region has 13 residues. J was trimmed by 6 bases and V by 5 bases; bases with no gene match: 8. The CDR3 region is CASSFDDRAEQYF. CDR3 sequence (DNA): TGTGCCAGCAGTTTCGATGACAGGGCCGAGCAGTACTTC. Variable domain in full (rest from reference TRBV5-6 and TRBJ2-7): DAGVTQSPTHLIKTRGQQVTLRCSPKSGHDTVSWYQQALGQGPQFIFQYYEEEERQRGNFPDRFSGHQFPNYSSELNVNALLLGDSALYLCASSFDDRAEQYFGPGTRLTVT.